This T cell receptor (beta chain) was sequenced in a study of early stage breast cancer tumors. The overall study: ER+/PR+/HER2- status applied to about 80% of the 16 invasive breast tumors.

Concerning this clone: What it binds is unknown.

Generated by immunoSEQ multiplex PCR, the TCRdb table keeps only in-frame clones and is missing some. The sample records 44,000 or so clones, approximately 83% being singletons. Points from the study as a whole: Blood repertoires resembled normal breast more than tumor.

This TCR was sampled from a person aged 45-65 years with breast cancer. Material: blood.

CDR3 sequence: CASSYSRDTDTQYF. The DNA of the CDR3 is TGTGCCAGCAGTTACTCGAGGGACACAGATACGCAGTATTTT. The V call is TRBV6-5, the J call TRBJ2-3, with TRBD2 as a possible D gene (5 bases). The V end was cut by 0 bases, the J end by 2 bases, with 6 bases between. Germline V gene lookup returns CDR1 MNHEY and CDR2 SVGAGI. CDR3 length equals 14 residues.